These 3 T cell receptor beta chains share one sample of origin, sequenced in a study of beta chain features in type 1 diabetes (dated by TCRdb to 2016 to 2019). Findings and caveats that apply to the study as a whole: In all four CD4+ subsets, TCRB CDR3 length was moderately but significantly shorter in type 1 diabetes patients.

Library creation used the immunoSEQ multiplex PCR assay. The entire amount of isolated RNA was reverse transcribed using the High Capacity cDNA Reverse Transcription Kit, so the sequenced TCRB transcripts were expressed ones. TCRdb took this table from immuneACCESS and kept in-frame rearrangements with V and J called. Such tables lack part of the clones; where checked against another copy, unresolved V genes explain under half of the gap, and the rest is unexplained. The sample has 200,000 to 250,000 clones on record, over 11% of them singletons. Clones ranked in the top ten supply approximately 0.018% of the sample. These receptors' targets are unknown. The sample taken for sequencing was naive CD4+ T cells from blood. The cell subset or site label corresponds to: true naive CD4+ T cells. The receptors originated from a man between 25 and 39 years old with type 1 diabetes.

The chain is built from TRBV19 and TRBJ2-5; 9 bases map to TRBD2. Unmatched junction bases numbered 9, after V lost 8 bases and J lost 2 bases. Germline V lookup: CDR1 LNHDA, CDR2 SQIVND (reference sequence). There are 15 residues in the CDR3. CDR3 region: CASGPSGGFQETQYF. For the CDR3, the DNA is TGTGCCAGTGGCCCCAGCGGGGGGTTTCAAGAGACCCAGTACTTC.

The chain uses TRBV7-2 and TRBJ2-6; possible D gene TRBD2, 6 bases. Looked up from germline, CDR1 is SGHTA and CDR2 is FQGNSA. The CDR3 consists of 17 residues. V was cut by 0 bases and J by 2 bases, with 11 bases left in between. CDR3: CASSLARGKAGANVLTF. The CDR3, as DNA: TGTGCCAGCAGCTTAGCGCGGGGAAAGGCTGGGGCCAACGTCCTGACTTTC.

This clone was found a few times. This sequence joins TRBV12-5 and TRBJ2-3, with TRBD1 matching 7 bases. CDR1 is LGHNT, CDR2 FRNRAP, per germline. Trimming cost V 7 bases and J 0 bases; bases outside gene matches: 4. The CDR3 contains 14 residues. The CDR3 region is CASEPTGSTDTQYF. The DNA for the CDR3 is TGTGCTAGTGAACCGACAGGGAGCACAGATACGCAGTATTTT.